This passage covers 6 T cell receptor beta chains from one sample sequenced in a study of CD8+CD57+ T cells in acquired aplastic anemia. All patients picked for sequencing had shown, by flow cytometry, an expansion of CD8+CD57+ cells. Profiling that covered TCR beta VDJ and CDR3 relied on genomic DNA as its template. TCRdb passed the reads through MiXCR, listing each CDR3 protein once. The sample lists about 180,000 distinct CDR3 sequences; around 63% were seen once. The sample comprised sorted CD4+, CD8+, or CD8+CD57+ T cells (not recorded which) from PBMCs. These receptors were taken from a human donor with aplastic anemia.

This chain links TRBV19 with TRBJ2-2, with 7 positions matching TRBD1. From germline, CDR1 is LNHDA and CDR2 SQIVND (reference sequence). This CDR3 has 13 residues. Trimming at V came to 8 bases and at J to 7 bases, leaving 7 bases not matched to a gene. The CDR3 DNA sequence: TGTGCCAGTGGAGACAGGGTGTACGGGGAGCTGTTTTTT. It translates to CASGDRVYGELFF.

The genes are TRBV24-1 and TRBJ2-5; TRBD1 is a possible D gene (6 bases). V shed 3 bases and J shed 2 bases, with 12 bases lying between them. CDR3 length equals 15 residues. CDR1 KGHDR and CDR2 SFDVKD come from the germline V gene. The CDR3 here is CATSDPDSQQETQYF. The CDR3 DNA sequence: TGTGCCACCAGTGATCCGGACAGCCAACAAGAGACCCAGTACTTC.

This clonotype was observed at least ten times. The chain joins TRBV6-1 to TRBJ2-7; 9 positions agree with TRBD2. The V and J ends lost 5 bases and 2 bases, in that order; junction bases with no gene match: 4. The CDR3 contains 14 residues. Germline loops: CDR1 MNHNS, CDR2 SASEGT. The CDR3 sequence: CASSRSGGTYEQYF. The CDR3 coding sequence is TGTGCCAGCAGTAGGAGCGGGGGGACCTACGAGCAGTACTTC.

This clonotype has a count of ten or more. The chain links TRBV9 to TRBJ1-5; D gene ambiguous. Germline CDR1 SGDLS, CDR2 YYNGEE. Trimming removed 5 bases at V and 3 bases at J, with 9 bases between. The CDR3 is 13 residues long. In DNA form, the CDR3 reads TGTGCCAGCAGTGTTGGACCCAATCAGCCCCAGCATTTT. It encodes CASSVGPNQPQHF.

The rearrangement links TRBV2 to TRBJ2-7; D is possibly TRBD1 (5 bases). The length of the CDR3 is 13 residues. Trimming removed 3 bases from V and 7 bases from J, with 13 bases in between. Germline V lookup: CDR1 SNHLY, CDR2 FYNNEI. Here the CDR3 reads CASSDARRGEQYF. The DNA for the CDR3 is TGTGCCAGCAGTGACGCTAGAAGGGGTGAGCAGTACTTC.

This chain joins TRBV19 and TRBJ1-1; D may be TRBD1 (5 bases). V lost 6 bases and J lost 5, with 25 bases in between. This CDR3 has 17 amino acids. The germline CDR1 and CDR2 sequences are LNHDA and SQIVND (reference sequence). The CDR3 DNA reads TGTGCCAGTAGCTTTTTCAAGAACACCGGGGCGAGGACTGAAGCTTTCTTT. Translating gives CASSFFKNTGARTEAFF.